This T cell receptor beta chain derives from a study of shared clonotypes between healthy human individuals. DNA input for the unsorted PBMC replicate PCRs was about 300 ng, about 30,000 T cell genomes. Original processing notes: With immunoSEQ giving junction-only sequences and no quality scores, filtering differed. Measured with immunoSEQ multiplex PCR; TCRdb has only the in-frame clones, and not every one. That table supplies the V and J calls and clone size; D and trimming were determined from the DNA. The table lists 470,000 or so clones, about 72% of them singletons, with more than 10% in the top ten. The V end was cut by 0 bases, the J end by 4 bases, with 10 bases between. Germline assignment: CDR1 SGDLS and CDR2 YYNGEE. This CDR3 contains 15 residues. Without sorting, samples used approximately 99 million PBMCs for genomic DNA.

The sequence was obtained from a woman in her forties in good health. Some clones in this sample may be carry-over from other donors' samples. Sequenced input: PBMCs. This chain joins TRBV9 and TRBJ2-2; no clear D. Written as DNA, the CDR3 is TGTGCCAGCAGCGTAGACAGCTGGGGCACCGGGGAGCTGTTTTTT. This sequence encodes CASSVDSWGTGELFF.